These 23 T cell receptor beta chains share one sample of origin, sequenced in a study of PD-L1 blockade in urothelial cancer. Produced via immunoSEQ multiplex PCR; TCRdb's table is partial and in-frame only. Among tens of thousands of clones listed, around 80% were seen once. The sequences come from PBMCs, collected around atezolizumab (anti-PD-L1) treatment. The receptors derive from a man aged 70 or older with urothelial cancer.

The V call is TRBV7-2, the J call TRBJ2-1, with TRBD2 as a possible D gene (5 bases). CDR3 size: 15 residues. The ends were cut back, 6 bases at V and 3 bases at J, with 15 bases in the middle. CDR1 is SGHTA and CDR2 is FQGNSA in the germline V gene. The CDR3 reads CASSVDSGGYNEQFF. As DNA, the CDR3 is TGTGCCAGCAGTGTGGACTCCGGAGGCTACAATGAGCAGTTCTTC.

The chain is built from TRBV6-4 and TRBJ2-1; TRBD2 matches 13 bases. CDR1 and CDR2 (germline): MRHNA, SNTAGT. With V trimmed by 2 bases and J by 6 bases, 4 bases remained unmatched. The length of the CDR3 is 16 residues. Here the CDR3 DNA reads TGTGCCAGCAGTGACGAACTAGCGGGAGGGATCAATGAGCAGTTCTTC. Protein sequence: CASSDELAGGINEQFF.

The rearrangement joins TRBV19 to TRBJ2-1; a possible D gene is TRBD2 (5 bases). The V and J ends lost 6 bases and 4 bases respectively, with 13 bases between them. The CDR3 is 14 residues long. Germline CDR1 reads LNHDA; CDR2 reads SQIVND (reference sequence). CDR3 region: CASRNRGSYNEQFF. Written as DNA, the CDR3 is TGTGCCAGTAGGAATCGAGGGTCGTACAATGAGCAGTTCTTC.

This rearrangement joins TRBV5-1 to TRBJ2-1; 8 positions match TRBD2. Germline CDR1 and CDR2: SGHRS and YFSETQ. The length of the CDR3 is 15 residues. J lost 3 bases, V lost 1 base, and 3 bases had no gene match. CDR3 nucleotide sequence: TGCGCCAGCAGCTTGTCGGGAGGGGACTACAATGAGCAGTTCTTC. Protein sequence: CASSLSGGDYNEQFF.

The V gene is TRBV19, the J gene TRBJ2-1; weak D call: TRBD2 (6 bases). Germline assignment: CDR1 LNHDA and CDR2 SQIVND (reference sequence). The CDR3 is 18 amino acids. V was trimmed by 0 bases and J by 2 bases, leaving 17 bases between them. CDR3 sequence: CASSIDFALAPTYNEQFF. The CDR3 bases are TGTGCCAGTAGTATAGATTTCGCCCTAGCGCCCACCTACAATGAGCAGTTCTTC.

The chain carries TRBV5-1 and TRBJ2-7, with a possible D match to TRBD1 (6 bases). Germline-derived CDR1 and CDR2 are SGHRS and YFSETQ. This CDR3 is 17 amino acids long. Between the trimmed V and J ends, which lost 3 bases and 6 bases, there was a span of 25 bases. DNA for the CDR3: TGCGCCAGCAGCTCCGGTTCGAACAGGGTCTCCCTAAGCGAGCAGTACTTC. Protein: CASSSGSNRVSLSEQYF.

The rearrangement uses TRBV30 and TRBJ1-4, with 7 bases aligning to TRBD1. Germline V gene lookup returns CDR1 GTSNPN and CDR2 SVGIG (reference sequence). The trim removed 2 bases at V and 10 bases at J, leaving 10 bases unmatched. The CDR3 is made up of 14 amino acids. As DNA, the CDR3 is TGTGCCTGGAGTACGGGGACAGAGAGTGGAAAACTGTTTTTT. Amino acids: CAWSTGTESGKLFF.

The chain recombines TRBV30 with TRBJ2-2, with 7 bases matching TRBD1. CDR1 is GTSNPN and CDR2 is SVGIG in the germline V gene (reference sequence). After removal of 3 bases from V and 4 bases from J, the junction contained 8 bases not matched to a gene. CDR3 length: 15 residues. DNA of the CDR3: TGTGCCTGGAGGCTACAGGGGTTGGGCACCGGGGAGCTGTTTTTT. Amino acid sequence: CAWRLQGLGTGELFF.

This clone was observed a few times. The chain has TRBV5-4 and TRBJ2-1; 11 bases align to TRBD2. Germline CDR1 SGHNT, CDR2 YYREEE (reference sequence). Trimming cost V 3 bases and J 5 bases; bases outside gene matches: 7. The CDR3 runs to 16 residues. The CDR3 region is CASSSKTGLADNEQFF. CDR3 nucleotides: TGTGCCAGCAGCTCCAAAACGGGACTAGCGGACAATGAGCAGTTCTTC. The complete variable domain, with remaining parts taken from reference TRBV5-4 and TRBJ2-1, reads ETGVTQSPTHLIKTRGQQVTLRCSSQSGHNTVSWYQQALGQGPQFIFQYYREEENGRGNFPPRFSGLQFPNYSSELNVNALELDDSALYLCASSSKTGLADNEQFFGPGTRLTVL.

The chain couples TRBV30 to TRBJ2-3, with a tentative D call TRBD2 (5 bases). Looked up from germline, CDR1 is GTSNPN and CDR2 is SVGIG (reference sequence). V shed 0 bases and J shed 3 bases, with 13 bases lying between them. This CDR3 is built from 15 residues. The CDR3 DNA reads TGTGCCTGGAGTGTTGGCGGGTATATTACAGATACGCAGTATTTT. Translated, it gives CAWSVGGYITDTQYF.

V and J are TRBV19 and TRBJ2-1; 8 bases are a match to TRBD2. Germline-derived CDR1 and CDR2 are LNHDA and SQIVND (reference sequence). The CDR3 is 13 amino acids. J was trimmed by 10 bases and V by 5 bases; bases with no gene match: 7. Here the CDR3 DNA reads TGTGCCAGTAGTTCTCGGACTAGCAGAGAGCAGTTCTTC. It codes for CASSSRTSREQFF.

This chain joins TRBV18 and TRBJ1-5, with 9 bases fitting TRBD1. V lost 3 bases and J lost 4; bases outside the gene matches: 4. In germline, CDR1 is KGHSH, CDR2 LQKENI. The CDR3 has 15 residues. The CDR3 spells CASSPGQGGNQPQHF. CDR3 sequence (DNA): TGTGCCAGCTCACCGGGACAGGGAGGGAATCAGCCCCAGCATTTT. Full variable domain (outside the CDR3, taken from reference TRBV18 and TRBJ1-5): NAGVMQNPRHLVRRRGQEARLRCSPMKGHSHVYWYRQLPEEGLKFMVYLQKENIIDESGMPKERFSAEFPKEGPSILRIQQVVRGDSAAYFCASSPGQGGNQPQHFGDGTRLSIL.

There are a few counts of this clone. The chain recombines TRBV2 with TRBJ1-3, with TRBD1 matching 9 bases. Per the germline V gene, CDR1 is SNHLY and CDR2 is FYNNEI. The CDR3 has 15 amino acids. Trimming took 1 base from V and 7 from J; bases not matched to a gene: 5. The CDR3 nucleotides are TGTGCCAGCAGTGAAGGACAGGGGGTTCGGAACACCATATATTTT. Protein sequence: CASSEGQGVRNTIYF.

The rearrangement joins TRBV5-4 to TRBJ1-4; tentatively, D is TRBD1 (6 bases). Germline values: CDR1 SGHNT, CDR2 YYREEE (reference sequence). With 4 bases removed from V and 5 bases from J, the gap between germline ends came to 15 bases. This CDR3 has 15 amino acids. The chain's CDR3 is CASSPGGGTNEKLFF. The CDR3 DNA is TGTGCCAGCAGCCCCGGCGGGGGGACAAATGAAAAACTGTTTTTT.

This clone was found a few times. The genes are TRBV13 and TRBJ1-2; D gene ambiguous. CDR3 size: 13 residues. Germline V gene sequence: CDR1 PRHDT, CDR2 FYEKMQ (reference sequence). V lost 1 base, J lost 2 bases, and 5 bases lay in between. The CDR3 region has the DNA TGTGCCAGCAGCTTAGCATCCAACTATGGCTACACCTTC. It yields the protein CASSLASNYGYTF.

The V gene is TRBV5-1, the J gene TRBJ2-3, with a possible D match to TRBD2 (5 bases). The CDR3 has 18 amino acids. V was cut by 4 bases and J by 3 bases, with 24 bases left in between. CDR1 and CDR2 from the germline V gene are SGHRS and YFSETQ. The CDR3 reads CASSLPQRPYVGTDTQYF. The CDR3 DNA reads as TGCGCCAGCAGCCTCCCACAGCGGCCTTATGTGGGTACAGATACGCAGTATTTT.

The chain couples TRBV7-9 to TRBJ1-5; 7 nucleotides match TRBD1. Germline V gives CDR1 SEHNR, CDR2 FQNEAQ (reference sequence). The CDR3 has 16 amino acids. The J segment lost 3 bases and the V segment lost 1 base, leaving 6 bases of the junction unmatched. CDR3 nucleotide sequence: TGTGCCAGCAGCTTAGTAGGCGGGACAGACAATCAGCCCCAGCATTTT. Its translation is CASSLVGGTDNQPQHF.

The chain is built from TRBV5-1 and TRBJ1-3; TRBD1 aligns across 7 bases. Germline loops: CDR1 SGHRS, CDR2 YFSETQ. V lost 3 bases and J lost 8; bases outside the gene matches: 5. The CDR3 spans 13 residues. CDR3 amino acids: CASSSGQQDTIYF. CDR3 in DNA: TGCGCCAGCAGCTCGGGACAGCAGGACACCATATATTTT.

The rearrangement joins TRBV5-4 to TRBJ2-7, with D maybe TRBD2 (5 bases). The V end was cut by 0 bases, the J end by 6 bases, with 13 bases between. Germline CDR1 is SGHNT and CDR2 is YYREEE (reference sequence). The CDR3 runs to 14 residues. The CDR3 loop is CASSLVRGSAEQYF. The CDR3 DNA reads TGTGCCAGCAGCTTGGTACGAGGGAGCGCCGAGCAGTACTTC.

This chain links TRBV5-5 with TRBJ2-1; D may be TRBD1 (5 bases). The CDR3 covers 12 residues. V gave up 4 bases and J gave up 16 bases, with 18 bases separating them. Germline V gene data show CDR1 as SGHKS and CDR2 as YYEKEE (reference sequence). CDR3 sequence: CASSPLGQNHFF. For the CDR3, the DNA is TGTGCCAGCAGCCCCCTGGGGCAGAATCACTTCTTC. Combining the CDR3 with reference TRBV5-5 and TRBJ2-1 gives the whole variable domain DAGVTQSPTHLIKTRGQQVTLRCSPISGHKSVSWYQQVLGQGPQFIFQYYEKEERGRGNFPDRFSARQFPNYSSELNVNALLLGDSALYLCASSPLGQNHFFGPGTRLTVL.

The V gene is TRBV2, the J gene TRBJ1-1, with D uncertain. Between the trimmed V and J ends, which lost 5 bases and 1 base, there was a span of 8 bases. The germline V gene has CDR1 SNHLY and CDR2 FYNNEI. This CDR3 has 13 residues. CDR3 sequence reads: CASSSEGNTEAFF. In DNA, the CDR3 is TGTGCCAGCAGTTCGGAGGGGAACACTGAAGCTTTCTTT. Using reference TRBV2 and TRBJ1-1 for the parts outside the CDR3, the full variable domain is EPEVTQTPSHQVTQMGQEVILRCVPISNHLYFYWYRQILGQKVEFLVSFYNNEISEKSEIFDDQFSVERPDGSNFTLKIRSTKLEDSAMYFCASSSEGNTEAFFGQGTRLTVV.

The J gene is TRBJ2-6, the V gene TRBV6-6; no firm D call. In germline, CDR1 is MNHNY, CDR2 SVGAGI (reference sequence). V lost 7 bases, J lost 0 bases, and 10 bases lay in between. The CDR3 loop spans 15 amino acids. The CDR3 protein is CASTGRISGANVLTF. In DNA, the CDR3 is TGTGCCAGCACAGGCAGAATCTCTGGGGCCAACGTCCTGACTTTC.

The rearrangement uses TRBV4-1 and TRBJ1-2, with TRBD1 matching over 8 bases. The CDR3 spans 15 residues. V lost 0 bases to trimming and J lost 4 bases; unmatched junction nucleotides: 4. From germline, CDR1 is MGHRA and CDR2 YSYEKL. The CDR3 loop is CASSQDRQGPYGYTF. CDR3 sequence (DNA): TGCGCCAGCAGCCAAGATCGACAGGGGCCCTATGGCTACACCTTC.